These T cell receptor beta chains were read from a single sample in a study of control samples from healthy donors and cancer patients. TCRdb keeps only in-frame clones here, not all; method: immunoSEQ multiplex PCR. The data contain about 140,000 clones, 80% to 95% of them singletons. Sequenced: blood. All receptors derive from a man aged 30 to 45 in good health. CDR3s include the opening cysteine and the closing phenylalanine or tryptophan. D genes are given only for firm matches. Size tells how often a clone was seen (once, few, many) or the class of an expanded clone, and some rows leave it out.

V	D	size	J	DNA	CDR3
TRBV29-1	.	.	TRBJ1-1	TGCAGCGCGAGCCTAACAGTGATGAACACTGAAGCTTTCTTT	CSASLTVMNTEAFF
TRBV5-1	.	.	TRBJ1-1	TGCGCCAGCAGCCCCCCCTCGGGGAACACTGAAGCTTTCTTT	CASSPPSGNTEAFF
TRBV3-1/TRBV3-2	.	.	TRBJ2-7	TGTGCCAGCAGCCAATACTACGAGCAGTACTTC	CASSQYYEQYF
TRBV11-1	TRBD1	.	TRBJ2-5	TGTGCCAGCAGCTTAGGGGACAGGGGGATGGAGACCCAGTACTTC	CASSLGDRGMETQYF
TRBV5-4	.	few	TRBJ2-3	TGTGCCAGCAGCGTCGACTTTACGGATACGCAGTATTTT	CASSVDFTDTQYF
TRBV6-1	.	.	TRBJ2-1	TGTGCCAGCAGTGAAGCCGGCGGGTCATACAATGAGCAGTTCTTC	CASSEAGGSYNEQFF
TRBV7-2	.	.	TRBJ2-3	TGTGCCAGCAGCCTAGGGGCAACTGCGCAGTATTTT	CASSLGATAQYF
TRBV6-5	TRBD1	.	TRBJ1-2	TGTGCCAGCAGCCGAACCTCCACAGGGGGAGGCTACACCTTC	CASSRTSTGGGYTF
TRBV6-6	.	.	TRBJ1-1	TGTGCCAGCAGCCCTGACAGGTACACTGAAGCTTTCTTT	CASSPDRYTEAFF
TRBV28	TRBD1	few	TRBJ1-2	TGTGCCAGCAGGGGGACAGGGAGGGGGTATGGCTACACCTTC	CASRGTGRGYGYTF
TRBV4-1	.	few	TRBJ1-2	TGCGCCAGCAGCCAAGACCCACGGGGGGGGGCCAACTATGGCTACACCTTC	CASSQDPRGGANYGYTF
TRBV30	TRBD1	.	TRBJ2-7	TGTGCCTGGAGCCCGGGACAGGGGATCGTAGCCTTC	CAWSPGQGIVAF
TRBV11-2	TRBD2	few	TRBJ2-1	TGTGCCAGCAGCCCACTGAGCGGGACGTCGGCGAATGAGCAGTTCTTC	CASSPLSGTSANEQFF
TRBV30	.	.	TRBJ1-1	TGTGCCTGGGTTAAGGGTAACACTGAAGCTTTCTTT	CAWVKGNTEAFF
TRBV3-1/TRBV3-2	.	.	TRBJ1-1	TGTGCCAGCAGCCAAGGACAGAGGAACACTGAAGCTTTCTTT	CASSQGQRNTEAFF
TRBV3-1/TRBV3-2	TRBD2	.	TRBJ2-1	TGTGCCAGCAGCCTGACTAGCGGGATCTACAATGAGCAGTTCTTC	CASSLTSGIYNEQFF
TRBV6-5	TRBD1	.	TRBJ1-4	TGTGCCAGCAGCAAGGGGGACAGGAGTAATGAAAAACTGTTTTTT	CASSKGDRSNEKLFF
TRBV27	TRBD1	.	TRBJ1-1	TGTGCCAGCAGTTTAGGGACAGGGGGCTCGAACACTGAAGCTTTCTTT	CASSLGTGGSNTEAFF
TRBV30	.	.	TRBJ2-1	TGTGCCTGGAGTGTAGAGGGGACCTCCTACAATGAGCAGTTCTTC	CAWSVEGTSYNEQFF